This T cell receptor beta chain appears in the sequencing data of a study of T cell repertoires in cytomegalovirus infection. In germline, CDR1 is SGHTA, CDR2 FQGNSA. Trimming cost V 0 bases and J 0 bases, with 9 bases left between them. The CDR3 runs 16 residues. A remark on this clonotype: Its antigen is not known.

From the reads, TCRdb called clonotypes with MiXCR, one entry per CDR3 protein. The sample has around 130,000 distinct CDR3 sequences; under 30% are singletons. The sequenced sample was PBMCs, sequenced either directly or after in vitro stimulation (not recorded which). V usage is TRBV7-2 and J usage is TRBJ2-1, with D unclear. The sequence came from a human donor in good health (CMV status not recorded). Some clones in this sample may be carry-over from other donors' samples. In DNA form, the CDR3 reads TGTGCCAGCAGCTTAGCCGCGCTGAGCTCCTACAATGAGCAGTTCTTC. Protein sequence: CASSLAALSSYNEQFF.